This T cell receptor (beta chain) was recovered during a study of T cells in Graves' hyperthyroidism and ophthalmopathy. Regions amplified from RNA transcripts were the TCR beta CDR3 regions. The HTBI set primed first-round TCR CDR3 RT-PCR. From the multiplex PCR reads, TCRdb called clonotypes with MiXCR, one entry per CDR3 protein. The repertoire holds 530,000 or so distinct CDR3 sequences, about half seen once, with approximately 7.5% in the top ten. There are 14 residues in the CDR3. V was shortened by 2 bases and J by 6 bases, with 14 bases between the two germline ends. This clonotype was detected many times. Newly diagnosed hyperthyroidism patients aged 18 to 65 years had disease lasting under 2 months. Patients showing uncontrolled infection, other autoimmune disease, pregnancy or lactation were ineligible.

This chain links TRBV12-3 or TRBV12-4 with TRBJ2-7; tentatively, D is TRBD2 (6 bases). Material: peripheral blood or thyroid tissue (not recorded which). This receptor was obtained from a woman aged 18 to 35 with Graves' hyperthyroidism. CDR3 protein: CASSLRLVNAEQYF. The CDR3 DNA reads as TGTGCCAGCAGTTTAAGACTAGTGAACGCCGAGCAGTACTTC.